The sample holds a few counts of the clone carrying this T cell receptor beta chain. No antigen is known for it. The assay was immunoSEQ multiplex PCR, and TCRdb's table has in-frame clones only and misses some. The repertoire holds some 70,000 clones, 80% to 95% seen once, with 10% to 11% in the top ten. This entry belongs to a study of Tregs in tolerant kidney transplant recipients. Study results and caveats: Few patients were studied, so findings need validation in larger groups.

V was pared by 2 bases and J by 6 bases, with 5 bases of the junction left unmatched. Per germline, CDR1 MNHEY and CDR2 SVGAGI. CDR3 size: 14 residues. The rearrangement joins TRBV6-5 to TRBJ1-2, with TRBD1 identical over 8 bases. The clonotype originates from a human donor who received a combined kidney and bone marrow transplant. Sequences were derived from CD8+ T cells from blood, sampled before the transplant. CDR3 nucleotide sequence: TGTGCCAGCAGTTACCGACAGGGGTACGATGGCTACACCTTC. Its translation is CASSYRQGYDGYTF.